This passage covers 14 T cell receptor beta chains from one sample sequenced in a study of human T cells and chemical hapten exposure. Documented time point: patch test 2, 6 weeks after DPC sensitization. This sample's treatment: therapeutic diphenylcyclopropenone sensitization with weekly scalp DPC. TCRdb re-called the RACE reads through MiXCR, storing one row per CDR3 protein. The sample lists 330,000 or so distinct CDR3 sequences; about 6.9% were seen once. This sample comprised whole blood, obtained in connection with sensitization to the hapten diphenylcyclopropenone (DPC). All receptors come from a woman younger than 30 with alopecia areata. Some clones in this sample may be carry-over from other donors' samples.

This clonotype has a count of ten or more. This chain uses TRBV9 with TRBJ1-5; a possible D gene is TRBD1 (5 bases). This CDR3 has 14 residues. CDR1 and CDR2 (germline): SGDLS, YYNGEE. V was trimmed by 4 bases and J by 2 bases, leaving 10 bases between them. This CDR3 reads CASSRDLGNQPQHF. The CDR3 DNA sequence: TGTGCCAGCAGCCGGGACTTAGGCAATCAGCCCCAGCATTTT. Filled out from reference TRBV9 and TRBJ1-5, the complete variable domain reads DSGVTQTPKHLITATGQRVTLRCSPRSGDLSVYWYQQSLDQGLQFLIQYYNGEERAKGNILERFSAQQFPDLHSELNLSSLELGDSALYFCASSRDLGNQPQHFGDGTRLSIL.

This clonotype was counted ten times or more. This chain joins TRBV29-1 and TRBJ1-1; no clear D gene. With 5 bases removed from V and 2 bases from J, the gap between germline ends came to 9 bases. This CDR3 has 12 residues. CDR1 is SQVTM, CDR2 ANQGSEA, per germline. CDR3 DNA sequence: TGCAGCGTTACTGACGGCAACACTGAAGCTTTCTTT. As protein: CSVTDGNTEAFF.

This clonotype came up many times. The CDR3 DNA reads TGTGCCAGCAGCCAATGGGGCAGTTCCTACGAGCAGTACTTC. Protein product: CASSQWGSSYEQYF. The chain has TRBV3-1 and TRBJ2-7; a weak D match, TRBD1 (5 bases). CDR3 length: 14 amino acids. Germline V lookup: CDR1 LGHDT, CDR2 YNNKEL (reference sequence). The V gene lost 2 bases and the J gene lost 1 base, with 9 bases spanning the gap.

This clonotype was found many times. This chain links TRBV7-2 with TRBJ1-1; D is unresolved. The CDR3 spans 13 residues. Germline lookup yields CDR1 SGHTA and CDR2 FQGNSA. V shed 4 bases and J shed 2 bases, with 8 bases lying between them. CDR3 DNA: TGTGCCAGCAGCTCCTGGGGAAACACTGAAGCTTTCTTT. Translation gives CASSSWGNTEAFF.

This clonotype has at least ten counts. The chain links TRBV6-1 to TRBJ2-3; 10 bases agree with TRBD1. Trimming at V came to 6 bases and at J to 5 bases, leaving 5 bases not matched to a gene. CDR1 is MNHNS and CDR2 is SASEGT in the germline V gene. The CDR3 has 14 residues. The CDR3 spells CASRRDRGVDTQYF. CDR3 bases: TGTGCCAGCAGGCGGGACAGGGGTGTAGATACGCAGTATTTT.

The V and J genes are TRBV7-2 and TRBJ1-5; 7 positions agree with TRBD1. Germline V gene sequence: CDR1 SGHTA, CDR2 FQGNSA. V trimming: 1 base; J trimming: 5 bases; junction bases outside the gene matches: 8. CDR3 size: 16 residues. The chain's CDR3 is CASSLGFDRADQPQHF. The CDR3 coding sequence is TGTGCCAGCAGCTTAGGTTTCGACAGGGCCGATCAGCCCCAGCATTTT.

In DNA form, the CDR3 reads TGCAGTGCCCTCCGGACGGTATCTGAAGCTTTCTTT. Encoded protein: CSALRTVSEAFF. The chain joins TRBV20-1 to TRBJ1-1; D gene unclear. V gave up 6 bases and J gave up 6 bases, with 14 bases separating them. Germline V lookup: CDR1 DFQATT, CDR2 SNEGSKA (reference sequence). This CDR3 region has 12 residues.

This clonotype was detected ten times or more. The rearrangement uses TRBV7-8 and TRBJ1-3, with D hard to call. This CDR3 spans 13 amino acids. V was clipped by 1 base and J by 7 bases, with 8 bases between them. Germline CDR1 is SGHVS and CDR2 is FQNEAQ. The chain's CDR3 is CASSLGDGNTIYF. CDR3 bases: TGTGCCAGCAGCTTAGGCGACGGGAACACCATATATTTT.

This clonotype was seen at least ten times. The rearrangement uses TRBV6-5 and TRBJ1-1; D perhaps matches TRBD1 (5 bases). V shed 2 bases and J shed 4 bases, with 8 bases lying between them. The CDR3 length is 13 residues. The germline V gene encodes CDR1 MNHEY and CDR2 SVGAGI. The CDR3 is CASSYGGVTEAFF. CDR3 sequence (DNA): TGTGCCAGCAGTTACGGGGGAGTCACTGAAGCTTTCTTT.

The chain joins TRBV28 to TRBJ1-5; D gene unclear. Germline CDR1 and CDR2: MDHEN and SYDVKM. The CDR3 is 15 amino acids. V was clipped by 5 bases and J by 3 bases, with 14 bases between them. The CDR3 DNA reads TGTGCCAGCAGTCCCGCGAGAGCTTCCAATCAGCCCCAGCATTTT. Translating it yields CASSPARASNQPQHF.

This clonotype was recorded many times. The J gene is TRBJ2-5, the V gene TRBV5-1, with 7 bases aligning to TRBD2. This CDR3 region has 14 residues. The J segment lost 1 base and the V segment lost 3 bases, leaving 3 bases of the junction unmatched. CDR1 is SGHRS, CDR2 YFSETQ, per germline. DNA of the CDR3: TGCGCCAGCAGCTGGGGCGGGGGCCAAGAGACCCAGTACTTC. Translation: CASSWGGGQETQYF.

This clonotype appeared a few times. This chain links TRBV20-1 with TRBJ2-1; a weak D match, TRBD1 (5 bases). From germline, CDR1 is DFQATT and CDR2 SNEGSKA (reference sequence). The CDR3 covers 13 residues. V shed 2 bases and J shed 7 bases, with 12 bases lying between them. For the CDR3, the DNA is TGCAGTGCTAGATCCCCCAACAGGAATGAGCAGTTCTTC. Amino acids: CSARSPNRNEQFF.

This clonotype appeared a few times. The chain is built from TRBV20-1 and TRBJ1-6; D not certain. The V end lost 0 bases, the J end lost 0 bases, and 18 bases lay between the germline ends. The CDR3 is 19 residues long. The germline gives CDR1 DFQATT, CDR2 SNEGSKA (reference sequence). The CDR3 loop reads CSARDLTAGRSSYNSPLHF. CDR3 coding DNA: TGCAGTGCTAGAGATCTTACAGCCGGAAGGAGCTCCTATAATTCACCCCTCCACTTT.

This clonotype has more than one count but fewer than ten. The V call is TRBV10-3, the J call TRBJ1-1; TRBD1 aligns across 11 bases. This CDR3 has 14 amino acids. Germline lookup yields CDR1 ENHRY and CDR2 SYGVKD. V lost 4 bases to trimming and J lost 8 bases; unmatched junction nucleotides: 6. The CDR3 DNA sequence: TGTGCCATCAGTGGAGAGGGGACAGGGGGGGAAGCTTTCTTT. Protein product: CAISGEGTGGEAFF.